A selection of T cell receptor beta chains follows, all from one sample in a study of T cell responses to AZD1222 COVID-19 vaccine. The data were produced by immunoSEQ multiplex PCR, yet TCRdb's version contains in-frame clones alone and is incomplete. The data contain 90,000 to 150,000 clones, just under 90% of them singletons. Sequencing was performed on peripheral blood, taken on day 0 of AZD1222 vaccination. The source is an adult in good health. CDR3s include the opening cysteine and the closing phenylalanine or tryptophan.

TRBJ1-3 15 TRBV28 CASSPGLSSGNTIYF
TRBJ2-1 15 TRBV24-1 CATSDPGPGDHEQFF
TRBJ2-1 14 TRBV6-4 CASRPDWTYNEQFF
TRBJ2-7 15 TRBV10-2 CASSESGRALGEQYF
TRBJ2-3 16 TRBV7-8 CASSPWTSGSTDTQYF
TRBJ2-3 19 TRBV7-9 CASSSLAGGRDSPKDTQYF
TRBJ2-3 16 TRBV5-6 CASSLVLPRGTDTQYF
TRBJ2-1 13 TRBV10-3 CAVRDRENNEQFF
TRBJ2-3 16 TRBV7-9 CASSRSLAATGDTQYF
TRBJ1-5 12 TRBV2 CASSQGNQPQHF
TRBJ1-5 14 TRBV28 CASSSAAGNQPQHF
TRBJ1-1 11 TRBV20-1 CSGSDGTEAFF
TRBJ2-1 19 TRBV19 CASSVQAHGLAGLYNEQFF
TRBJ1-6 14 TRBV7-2 CASSPGGYNSPLHF
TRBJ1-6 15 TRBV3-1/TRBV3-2 CASSRPGSYNSPLHF
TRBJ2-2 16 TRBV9 CASSRRDIHYTGELFF